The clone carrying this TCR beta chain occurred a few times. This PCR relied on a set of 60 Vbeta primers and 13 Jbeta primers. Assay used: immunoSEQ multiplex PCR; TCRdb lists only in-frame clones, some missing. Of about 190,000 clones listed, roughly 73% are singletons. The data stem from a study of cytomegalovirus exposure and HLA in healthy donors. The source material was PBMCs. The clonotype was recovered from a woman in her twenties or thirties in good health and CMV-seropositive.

CDR3 nucleotide sequence: TGTGCCAGTAGTCCCGATCCACCGGGTCGCAATCAGCCCCAGCATTTT. Protein: CASSPDPPGRNQPQHF. This chain uses TRBV19 with TRBJ1-5; D gene ambiguous. Trimming removed 5 bases from V and 2 bases from J, with 16 bases in between. The CDR3 is 16 residues long. Germline V gives CDR1 LNHDA, CDR2 SQIVND (reference sequence).